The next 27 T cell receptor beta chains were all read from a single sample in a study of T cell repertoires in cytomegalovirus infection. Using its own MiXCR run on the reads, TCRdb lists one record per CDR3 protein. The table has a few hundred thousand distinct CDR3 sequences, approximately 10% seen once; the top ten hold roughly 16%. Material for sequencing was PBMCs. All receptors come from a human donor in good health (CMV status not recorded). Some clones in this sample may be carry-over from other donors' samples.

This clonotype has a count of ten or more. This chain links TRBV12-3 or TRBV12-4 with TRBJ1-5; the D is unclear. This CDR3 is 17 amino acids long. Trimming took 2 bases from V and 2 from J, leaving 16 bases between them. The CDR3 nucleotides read TGTGCCAGCAGTTTAATTTTCGGGAGCTTGGGCAATCAGCCCCAGCATTTT. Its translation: CASSLIFGSLGNQPQHF.

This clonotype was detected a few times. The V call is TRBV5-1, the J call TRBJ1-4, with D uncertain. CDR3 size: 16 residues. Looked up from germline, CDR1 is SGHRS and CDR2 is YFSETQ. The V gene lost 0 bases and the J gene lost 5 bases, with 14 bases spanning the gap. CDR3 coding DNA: TGCGCCAGCAGCTTGGCCACCGGGGTCCTGAATGAAAAACTGTTTTTT. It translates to CASSLATGVLNEKLFF.

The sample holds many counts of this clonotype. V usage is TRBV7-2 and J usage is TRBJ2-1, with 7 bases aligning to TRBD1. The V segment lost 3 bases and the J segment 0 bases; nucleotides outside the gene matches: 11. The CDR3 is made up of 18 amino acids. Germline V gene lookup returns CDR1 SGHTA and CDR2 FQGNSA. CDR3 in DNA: TGTGCCAGCAGCTTGTTAGCCGGGACAGCTAGCTCCTACAATGAGCAGTTCTTC. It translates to CASSLLAGTASSYNEQFF.

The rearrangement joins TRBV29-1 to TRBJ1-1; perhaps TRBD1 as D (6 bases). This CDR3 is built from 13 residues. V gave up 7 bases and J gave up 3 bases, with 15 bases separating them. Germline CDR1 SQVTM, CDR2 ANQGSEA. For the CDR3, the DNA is TGCAGCGGTGGGGGGGCGCCGGACACTGAAGCTTTCTTT. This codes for CSGGGAPDTEAFF.

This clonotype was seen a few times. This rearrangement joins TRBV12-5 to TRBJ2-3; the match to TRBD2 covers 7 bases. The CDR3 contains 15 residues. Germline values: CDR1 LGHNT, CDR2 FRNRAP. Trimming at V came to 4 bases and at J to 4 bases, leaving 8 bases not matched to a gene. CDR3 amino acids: CASGSQGGSSDTQYF. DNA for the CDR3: TGTGCTAGTGGTTCCCAGGGCGGGAGCTCAGATACGCAGTATTTT.

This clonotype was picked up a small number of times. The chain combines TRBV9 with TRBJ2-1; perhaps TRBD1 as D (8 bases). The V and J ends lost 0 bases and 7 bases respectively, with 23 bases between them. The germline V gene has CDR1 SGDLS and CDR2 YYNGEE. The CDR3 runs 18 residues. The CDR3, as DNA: TGTGCCAGCAGCGTAGACCAGGGGGGGCAGGGGGCGCTGAATGAGCAGTTCTTC. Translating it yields CASSVDQGGQGALNEQFF.

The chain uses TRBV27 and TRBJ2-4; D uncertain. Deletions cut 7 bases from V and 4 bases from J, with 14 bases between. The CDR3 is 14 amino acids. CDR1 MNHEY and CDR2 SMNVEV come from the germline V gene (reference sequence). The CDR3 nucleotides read TGTGCCAGCATGGGAAGTTGGGCAAAAAACATTCAGTACTTC. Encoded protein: CASMGSWAKNIQYF.

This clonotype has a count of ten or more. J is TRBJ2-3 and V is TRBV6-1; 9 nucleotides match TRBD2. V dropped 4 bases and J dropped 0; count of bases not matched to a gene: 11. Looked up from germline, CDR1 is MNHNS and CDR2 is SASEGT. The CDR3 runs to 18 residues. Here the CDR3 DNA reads TGTGCCAGCAGTGCGGGACTAGCCACGGGGGCGAGCACAGATACGCAGTATTTT. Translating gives CASSAGLATGASTDTQYF.

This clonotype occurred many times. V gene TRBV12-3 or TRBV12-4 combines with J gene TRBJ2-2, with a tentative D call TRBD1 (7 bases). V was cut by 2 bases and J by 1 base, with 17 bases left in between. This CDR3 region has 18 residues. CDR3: CASSLTLRGAGNTGELFF. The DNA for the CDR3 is TGTGCCAGCAGTTTAACGCTCAGGGGGGCGGGGAACACCGGGGAGCTGTTTTTT.

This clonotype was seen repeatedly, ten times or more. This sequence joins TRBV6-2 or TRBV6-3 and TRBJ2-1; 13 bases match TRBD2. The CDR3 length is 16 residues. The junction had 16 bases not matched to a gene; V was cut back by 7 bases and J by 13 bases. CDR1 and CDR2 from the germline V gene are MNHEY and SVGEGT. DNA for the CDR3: TGTGCCAGCAATGGACTAGCGGGAGCCGGCGGTTTTGTTCAGTTCTTC. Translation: CASNGLAGAGGFVQFF.

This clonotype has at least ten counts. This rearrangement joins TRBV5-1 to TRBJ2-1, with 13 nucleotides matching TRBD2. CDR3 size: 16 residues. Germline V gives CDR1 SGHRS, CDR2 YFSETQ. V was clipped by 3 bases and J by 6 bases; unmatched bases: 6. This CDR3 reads CASSSILAGGPNEQFF. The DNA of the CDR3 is TGCGCCAGCAGCTCCATACTAGCGGGGGGGCCCAATGAGCAGTTCTTC.

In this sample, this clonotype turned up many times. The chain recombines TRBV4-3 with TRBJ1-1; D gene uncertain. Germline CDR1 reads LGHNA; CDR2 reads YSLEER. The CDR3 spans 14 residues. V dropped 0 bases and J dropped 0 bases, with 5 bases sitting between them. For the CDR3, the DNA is TGCGCCAGCAGCCAAGACTTTATGAACACTGAAGCTTTCTTT. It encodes CASSQDFMNTEAFF.

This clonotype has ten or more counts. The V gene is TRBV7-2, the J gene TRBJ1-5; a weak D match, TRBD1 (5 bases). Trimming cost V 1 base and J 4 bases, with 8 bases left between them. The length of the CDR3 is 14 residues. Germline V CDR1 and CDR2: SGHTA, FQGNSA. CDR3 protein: CASSLGGENQPQHF. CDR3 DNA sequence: TGTGCCAGCAGCTTAGGAGGGGAGAATCAGCCCCAGCATTTT. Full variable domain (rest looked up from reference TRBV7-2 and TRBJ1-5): GAGVSQSPSNKVTEKGKDVELRCDPISGHTALYWYRQSLGQGLEFLIYFQGNSAPDKSGLPSDRFSAERTGGSVSTLTIQRTQQEDSAVYLCASSLGGENQPQHFGDGTRLSIL.

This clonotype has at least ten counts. Here the CDR3 reads CASSLRGNYGYTF. CDR3 nucleotides: TGTGCCAGCAGTTTAAGGGGGAACTATGGCTACACCTTC. The chain has TRBV12-3 or TRBV12-4 and TRBJ1-2; D is perhaps TRBD1 (6 bases). V was cut by 2 bases and J by 2 bases, with 6 bases left in between. The CDR3 is 13 amino acids.

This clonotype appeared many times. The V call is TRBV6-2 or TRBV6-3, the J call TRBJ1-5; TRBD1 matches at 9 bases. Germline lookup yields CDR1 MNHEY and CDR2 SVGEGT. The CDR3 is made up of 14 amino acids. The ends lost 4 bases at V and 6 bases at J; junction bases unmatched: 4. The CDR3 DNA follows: TGTGCCAGCAGTTCATGGACAGGGGTTCAGCCCCAGCATTTT. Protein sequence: CASSSWTGVQPQHF.

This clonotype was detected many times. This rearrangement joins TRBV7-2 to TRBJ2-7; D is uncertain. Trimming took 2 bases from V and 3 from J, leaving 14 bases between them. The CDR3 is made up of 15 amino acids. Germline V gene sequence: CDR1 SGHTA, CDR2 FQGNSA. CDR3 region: CASSLSVLGYYEQYF. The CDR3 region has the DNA TGTGCCAGCAGCTTAAGTGTGTTAGGTTACTACGAGCAGTACTTC.

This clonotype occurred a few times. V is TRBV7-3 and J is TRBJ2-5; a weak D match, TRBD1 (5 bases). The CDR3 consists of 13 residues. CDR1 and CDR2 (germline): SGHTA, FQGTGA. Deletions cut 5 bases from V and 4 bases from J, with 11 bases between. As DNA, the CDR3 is TGTGCCAGCAGCCAGGGCCCTCGAGAGACCCAGTACTTC. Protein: CASSQGPRETQYF.

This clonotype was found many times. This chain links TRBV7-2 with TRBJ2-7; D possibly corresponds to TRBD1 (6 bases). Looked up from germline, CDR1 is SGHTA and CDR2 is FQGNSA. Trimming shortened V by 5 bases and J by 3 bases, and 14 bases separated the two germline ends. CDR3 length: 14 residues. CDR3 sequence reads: CASSPRDKDYEQYF. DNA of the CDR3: TGTGCCAGCAGCCCCCGGGACAAAGACTACGAGCAGTACTTC.

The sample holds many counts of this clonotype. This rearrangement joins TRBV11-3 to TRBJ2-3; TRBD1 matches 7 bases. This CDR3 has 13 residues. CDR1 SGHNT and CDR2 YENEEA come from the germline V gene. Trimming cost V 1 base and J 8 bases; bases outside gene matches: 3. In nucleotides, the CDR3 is TGTGCCAGCAGCTTAGGCACAGGGGTTACGCAGTATTTT. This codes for CASSLGTGVTQYF.

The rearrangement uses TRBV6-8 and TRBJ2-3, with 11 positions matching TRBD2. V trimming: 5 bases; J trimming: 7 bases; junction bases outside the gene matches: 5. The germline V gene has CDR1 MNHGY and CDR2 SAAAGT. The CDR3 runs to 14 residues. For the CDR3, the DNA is TGTGCCAGCAGTCTGGGACTAGCGGTCAATACGCAGTATTTT. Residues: CASSLGLAVNTQYF.

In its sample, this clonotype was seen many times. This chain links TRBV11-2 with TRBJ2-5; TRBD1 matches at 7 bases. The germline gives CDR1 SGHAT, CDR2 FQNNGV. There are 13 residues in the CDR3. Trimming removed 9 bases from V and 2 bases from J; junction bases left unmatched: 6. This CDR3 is CASHTGDQETQYF. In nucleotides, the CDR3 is TGTGCCAGTCACACAGGGGATCAAGAGACCCAGTACTTC.

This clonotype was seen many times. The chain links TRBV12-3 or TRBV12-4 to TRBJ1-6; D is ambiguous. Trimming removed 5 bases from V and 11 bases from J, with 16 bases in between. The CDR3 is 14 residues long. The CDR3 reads CASSPDTAKTPLHF. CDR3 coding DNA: TGTGCCAGCAGTCCCGACACGGCTAAGACACCCCTCCACTTT.

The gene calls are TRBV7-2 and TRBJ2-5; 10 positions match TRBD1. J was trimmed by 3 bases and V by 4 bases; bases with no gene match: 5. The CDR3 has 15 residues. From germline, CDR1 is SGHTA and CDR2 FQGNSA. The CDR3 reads CASSSRTGGKETQYF. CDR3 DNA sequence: TGTGCCAGCAGCTCACGGACAGGGGGGAAAGAGACCCAGTACTTC. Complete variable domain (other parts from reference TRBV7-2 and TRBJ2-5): GAGVSQSPSNKVTEKGKDVELRCDPISGHTALYWYRQSLGQGLEFLIYFQGNSAPDKSGLPSDRFSAERTGGSVSTLTIQRTQQEDSAVYLCASSSRTGGKETQYFGPGTRLLVL.

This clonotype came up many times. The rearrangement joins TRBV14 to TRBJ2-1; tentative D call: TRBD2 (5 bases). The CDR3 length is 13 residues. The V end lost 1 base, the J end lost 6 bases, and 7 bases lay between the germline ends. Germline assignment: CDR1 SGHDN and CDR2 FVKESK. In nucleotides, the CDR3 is TGTGCCAGCAGCCAAGTACTAGGCAATGAGCAGTTCTTC. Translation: CASSQVLGNEQFF.

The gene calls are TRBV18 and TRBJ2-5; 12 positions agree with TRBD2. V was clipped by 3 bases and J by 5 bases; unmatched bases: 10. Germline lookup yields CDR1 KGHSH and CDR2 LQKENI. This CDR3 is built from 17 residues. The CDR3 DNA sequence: TGTGCCAGCTCACCCCCTAGCGGGGGGGTCGAGGGGGAGACCCAGTACTTC. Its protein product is CASSPPSGGVEGETQYF.

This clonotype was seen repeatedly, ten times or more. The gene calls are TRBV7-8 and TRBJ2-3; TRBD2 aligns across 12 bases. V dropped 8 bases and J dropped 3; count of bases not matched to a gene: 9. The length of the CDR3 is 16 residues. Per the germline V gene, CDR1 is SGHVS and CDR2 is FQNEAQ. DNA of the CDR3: TGTGCCAGCCGAAAGTCCGGGACTAGCGGGACAGATACGCAGTATTTT. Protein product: CASRKSGTSGTDTQYF.

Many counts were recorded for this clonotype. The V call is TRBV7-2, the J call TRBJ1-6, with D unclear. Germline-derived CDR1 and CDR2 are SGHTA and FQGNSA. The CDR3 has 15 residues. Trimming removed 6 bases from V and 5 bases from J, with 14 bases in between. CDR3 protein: CASRSPGVDNSPLHF. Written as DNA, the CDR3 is TGTGCCAGCAGGAGCCCGGGAGTCGATAATTCACCCCTCCACTTT.